These 7 T cell receptor beta chains came from one sample sequenced in a study of blood T cell repertoires in COVID-19. Clones were read by immunoSEQ multiplex PCR, and TCRdb kept only the in-frame ones, dropping some. The sample yields some 200,000 clones, 70% to 85% seen once. Material for sequencing was peripheral blood. All receptors derive from a middle-aged woman who had recovered from COVID-19.

The V and J genes are TRBV2 and TRBJ1-1; the match to TRBD1 covers 7 bases. V shed 6 bases, J shed 1 base, and the junction held 2 bases outside the gene matches. The CDR3 totals 13 residues. Looked up from germline, CDR1 is SNHLY and CDR2 is FYNNEI. For the CDR3, the DNA is TGTGCCAGCAGCAGGGGGAGGAACACTGAAGCTTTCTTT. Residues: CASSRGRNTEAFF.

This chain joins TRBV9 and TRBJ1-4; D is unclear. Between the trimmed V and J ends, which lost 4 bases and 0 bases, there was a span of 13 bases. The germline gives CDR1 SGDLS, CDR2 YYNGEE. This CDR3 has 16 residues. CDR3 DNA: TGTGCCAGCAGCCTAGGGAGTCTTGCAACTAATGAAAAACTGTTTTTT. Translated: CASSLGSLATNEKLFF. Complete variable domain (other parts from reference TRBV9 and TRBJ1-4): DSGVTQTPKHLITATGQRVTLRCSPRSGDLSVYWYQQSLDQGLQFLIQYYNGEERAKGNILERFSAQQFPDLHSELNLSSLELGDSALYFCASSLGSLATNEKLFFGSGTQLSVL.

This clone was observed a few times. The chain employs TRBV6-2 or TRBV6-3 and TRBJ1-1; tentative D call: TRBD1 (6 bases). Trimming shortened V by 4 bases and J by 2 bases, and 17 bases separated the two germline ends. The CDR3 covers 16 residues. In germline, CDR1 is MNHEY, CDR2 SVGEGT. The CDR3 spells CASSWGRGAQNTEAFF. For the CDR3, the DNA is TGTGCCAGCAGTTGGGGACGGGGGGCCCAAAACACTGAAGCTTTCTTT.

The chain combines TRBV15 with TRBJ1-1; D ambiguous. The germline CDR1 and CDR2 sequences are LNHNV and YYDKDF (reference sequence). Trimming took off 1 base at V and 1 base at J, with 7 bases between the two ends. The CDR3 runs 14 residues. CDR3 amino acids: CATSRAGGNTEAFF. Here the CDR3 DNA reads TGTGCCACCAGCAGAGCGGGTGGGAACACTGAAGCTTTCTTT. Full variable domain (outside the CDR3, taken from reference TRBV15 and TRBJ1-1): DAMVIQNPRYQVTQFGKPVTLSCSQTLNHNVMYWYQQKSSQAPKLLFHYYDKDFNNEADTPDNFQSRRPNTSFCFLDIRSPGLGDTAMYLCATSRAGGNTEAFFGQGTRLTVV.

The J gene is TRBJ1-1, the V gene TRBV23-1; 10 bases match TRBD1. TRBV23-1 is an ORF; its function is uncertain. This CDR3 contains 17 residues. With 10 bases clipped from V and 6 bases from J, the junction kept 20 bases outside the gene matches. CDR3 protein: CATAGQGDSHEVPEAFF. In DNA form, the CDR3 reads TGCGCCACCGCCGGACAGGGGGATTCCCATGAGGTGCCTGAAGCTTTCTTT.

The chain links TRBV9 to TRBJ2-7, with a weak D call TRBD1 (5 bases). V lost 0 bases to trimming and J lost 3 bases, with 10 bases between them. Germline V gives CDR1 SGDLS, CDR2 YYNGEE. The CDR3 runs 14 residues. CDR3 in DNA: TGTGCCAGCAGCGTAGGTCAGGGCAACTACGAGCAGTACTTC. Translated: CASSVGQGNYEQYF.

This chain connects TRBV25-1 to TRBJ1-1; possible D gene TRBD1, 6 bases. The germline CDR1 and CDR2 sequences are MGHDK and SYGVNS. Deletions cut 6 bases from V and 0 bases from J, with 8 bases between. This CDR3 region has 13 residues. CDR3 in amino acids: CASRSGVNTEAFF. CDR3 coding DNA: TGTGCCAGCAGATCAGGGGTGAACACTGAAGCTTTCTTT. The full variable domain, with the rest looked up from reference TRBV25-1 and TRBJ1-1, is EADIYQTPRYLVIGTGKKITLECSQTMGHDKMYWYQQDPGMELHLIHYSYGVNSTEKGDLSSESTVSRIRTEHFPLTLESARPSHTSQYLCASRSGVNTEAFFGQGTRLTVV.